Sequencing of this T cell receptor (beta chain) was carried out in a study of blood T cell repertoires in COVID-19. About the study: Sources were T cells, B-cell-depleted T cells, or PBMCs; the material itself was cDNA or gDNA.

Methods used by the authors: How many nucleated cells were present was estimated from reference gene primer amplification. Some clones are missing from TCRdb's copy, which holds only in-frame ones; the method was immunoSEQ multiplex PCR. The V and J calls and the clone size are those of that table, but D and trimming were determined from the DNA. The sample holds about 190,000 clones, around 85% seen once. This clone was observed a single time. V was clipped by 2 bases and J by 5 bases, with 12 bases between them. Looked up from germline, CDR1 is KGHSH and CDR2 is LQKENI. The CDR3 has 14 amino acids. This clonotype was obtained from a man aged 50-60 years who had recovered from COVID-19. Sequences were obtained from peripheral blood. V is TRBV18 and J is TRBJ1-2; D gene unclear. CDR3 residues: CASSPDTDTYGYTF. The CDR3, as DNA: TGTGCCAGCTCACCAGACACTGACACTTATGGCTACACCTTC.